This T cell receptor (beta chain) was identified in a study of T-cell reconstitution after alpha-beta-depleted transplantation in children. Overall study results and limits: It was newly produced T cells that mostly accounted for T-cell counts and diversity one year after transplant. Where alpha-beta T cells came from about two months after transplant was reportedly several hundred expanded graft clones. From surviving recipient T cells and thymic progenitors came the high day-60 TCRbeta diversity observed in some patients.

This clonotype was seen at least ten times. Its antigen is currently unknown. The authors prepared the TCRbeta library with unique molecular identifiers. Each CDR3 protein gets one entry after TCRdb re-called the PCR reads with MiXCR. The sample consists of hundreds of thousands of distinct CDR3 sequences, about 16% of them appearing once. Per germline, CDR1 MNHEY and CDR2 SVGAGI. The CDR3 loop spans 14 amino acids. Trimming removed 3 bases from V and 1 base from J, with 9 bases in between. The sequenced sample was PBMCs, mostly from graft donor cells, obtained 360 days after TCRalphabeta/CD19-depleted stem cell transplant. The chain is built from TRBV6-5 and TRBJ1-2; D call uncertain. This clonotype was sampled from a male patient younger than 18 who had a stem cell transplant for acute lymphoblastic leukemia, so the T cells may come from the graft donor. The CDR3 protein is CASSYAGYNYGYTF. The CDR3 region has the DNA TGTGCCAGCAGTTATGCGGGGTATAACTATGGCTACACCTTC.